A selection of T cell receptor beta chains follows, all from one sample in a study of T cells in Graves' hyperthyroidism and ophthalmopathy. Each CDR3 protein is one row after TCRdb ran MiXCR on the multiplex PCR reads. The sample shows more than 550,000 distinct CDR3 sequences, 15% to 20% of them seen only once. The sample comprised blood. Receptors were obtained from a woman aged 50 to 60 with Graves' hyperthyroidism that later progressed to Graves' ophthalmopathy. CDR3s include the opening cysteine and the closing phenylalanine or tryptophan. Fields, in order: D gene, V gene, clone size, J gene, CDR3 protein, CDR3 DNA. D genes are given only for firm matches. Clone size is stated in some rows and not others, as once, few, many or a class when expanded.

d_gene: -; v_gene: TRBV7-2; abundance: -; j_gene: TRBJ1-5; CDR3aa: CASSAGLQPQHF; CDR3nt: TGTGCCAGCAGCGCCGGTCTCCAGCCCCAGCATTTT
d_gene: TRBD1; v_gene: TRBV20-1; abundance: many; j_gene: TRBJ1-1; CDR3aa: CSAPGQGHTEAFF; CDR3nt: TGCAGTGCGCCGGGACAGGGTCACACTGAAGCTTTCTTT
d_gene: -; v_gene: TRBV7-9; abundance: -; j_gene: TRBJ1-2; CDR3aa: CASSLAGGPNYGYTF; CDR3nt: TGTGCCAGCAGCTTAGCTGGGGGACCTAACTATGGCTACACCTTC
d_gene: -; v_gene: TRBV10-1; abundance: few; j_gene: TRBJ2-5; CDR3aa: CASSESGFVETQYF; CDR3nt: TGCGCCAGCAGTGAGTCCGGTTTTGTGGAGACCCAGTACTTC
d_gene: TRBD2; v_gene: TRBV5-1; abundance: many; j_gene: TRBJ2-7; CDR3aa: CASSSSGEHYEQYF; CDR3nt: TGCGCCAGCAGCAGTAGCGGGGAGCACTACGAGCAGTACTTC
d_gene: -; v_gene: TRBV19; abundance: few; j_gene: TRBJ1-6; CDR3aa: CASKGTGSPLHF; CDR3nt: TGTGCCAGTAAGGGGACGGGGTCACCCCTCCACTTT
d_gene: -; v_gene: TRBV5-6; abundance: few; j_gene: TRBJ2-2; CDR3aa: CASRPEGLNTGELFF; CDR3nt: TGTGCCAGCAGACCGGAGGGACTTAACACCGGGGAGCTGTTTTTT
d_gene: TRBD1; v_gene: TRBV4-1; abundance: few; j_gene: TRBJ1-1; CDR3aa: CASSPSPGGHNTEAFF; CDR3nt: TGCGCCAGCAGCCCCAGCCCAGGGGGCCATAACACTGAAGCTTTCTTT
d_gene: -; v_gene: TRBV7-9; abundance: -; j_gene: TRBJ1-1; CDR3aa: CASSLSAGGGTEAFF; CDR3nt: TGTGCCAGCAGCTTATCTGCGGGGGGCGGCACTGAAGCTTTCTTT
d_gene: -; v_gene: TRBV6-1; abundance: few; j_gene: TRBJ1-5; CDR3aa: CASSEGDTGSNQPQHF; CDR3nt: TGTGCCAGCAGTGAAGGGGACACAGGTAGCAATCAGCCCCAGCATTTT
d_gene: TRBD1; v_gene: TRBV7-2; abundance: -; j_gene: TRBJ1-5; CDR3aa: CASSLIGQGSAQPQHF; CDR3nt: TGTGCCAGCAGCTTAATCGGACAGGGTTCCGCTCAGCCCCAGCATTTT
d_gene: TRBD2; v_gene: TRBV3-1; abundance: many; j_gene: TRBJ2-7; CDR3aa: CASSHPRTSGFYEQYF; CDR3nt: TGTGCCAGCAGCCACCCCCGGACTAGCGGATTCTACGAGCAGTACTTC
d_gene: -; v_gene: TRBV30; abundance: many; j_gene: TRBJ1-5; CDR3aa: CAWSLGDDQPQHF; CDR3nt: TGTGCCTGGAGTCTTGGGGACGATCAGCCCCAGCATTTT
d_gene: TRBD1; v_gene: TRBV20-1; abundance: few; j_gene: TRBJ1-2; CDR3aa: CSARDDREYGYTF; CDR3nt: TGCAGTGCTAGAGATGACAGGGAATATGGCTACACCTTC
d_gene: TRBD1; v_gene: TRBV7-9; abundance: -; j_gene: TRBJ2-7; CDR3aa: CASSRDRAFLYEQYF; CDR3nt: TGTGCCAGCAGCCGGGACAGGGCGTTTCTCTACGAGCAGTACTTC
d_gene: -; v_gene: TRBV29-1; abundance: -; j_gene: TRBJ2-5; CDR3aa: CSVLWPGKETQYF; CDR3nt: TGCAGCGTCCTCTGGCCAGGGAAAGAGACCCAGTACTTC
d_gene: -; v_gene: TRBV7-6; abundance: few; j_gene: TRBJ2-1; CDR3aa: CASSKIGGSYNEQFF; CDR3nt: TGTGCCAGCAGCAAAATCGGGGGCTCCTACAATGAGCAGTTCTTC
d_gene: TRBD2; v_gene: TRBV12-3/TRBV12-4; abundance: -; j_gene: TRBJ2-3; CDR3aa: CASSLELAGASTDTQYF; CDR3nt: TGTGCCAGCAGTTTAGAACTAGCGGGGGCAAGCACAGATACGCAGTATTTT
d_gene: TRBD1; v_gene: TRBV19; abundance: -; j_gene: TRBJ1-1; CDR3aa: CASSTPGGVGTEAFF; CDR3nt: TGTGCCAGTAGTACTCCAGGGGGCGTTGGGACTGAAGCTTTCTTT
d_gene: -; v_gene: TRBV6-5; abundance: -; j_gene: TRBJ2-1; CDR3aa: CASSYSIYEQFF; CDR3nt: TGTGCCAGCAGTTACTCGATCTATGAGCAGTTCTTC
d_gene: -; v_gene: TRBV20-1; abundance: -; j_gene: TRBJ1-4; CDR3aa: CSALQDATNEKLFF; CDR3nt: TGCAGTGCGCTACAGGACGCAACTAATGAAAAACTGTTTTTT
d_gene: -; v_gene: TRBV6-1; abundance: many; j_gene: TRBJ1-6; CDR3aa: CASSEYRFDSPLHF; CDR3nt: TGTGCCAGCAGTGAATACAGGTTTGATTCACCCCTCCACTTT
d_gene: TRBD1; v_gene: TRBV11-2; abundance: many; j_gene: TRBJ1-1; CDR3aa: CASIEGTANTEAFF; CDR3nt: TGTGCCAGCATCGAAGGGACAGCGAACACTGAAGCTTTCTTT
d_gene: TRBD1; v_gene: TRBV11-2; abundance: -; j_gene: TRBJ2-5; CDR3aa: CARRTGPEETQYF; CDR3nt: TGTGCCAGGAGGACAGGCCCCGAGGAGACCCAGTACTTC
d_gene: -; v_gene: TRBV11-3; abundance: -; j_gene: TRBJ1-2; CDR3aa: CASSPIRGRKANYGYTF; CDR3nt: TGTGCCAGCAGCCCAATACGGGGACGGAAAGCTAACTATGGCTACACCTTC
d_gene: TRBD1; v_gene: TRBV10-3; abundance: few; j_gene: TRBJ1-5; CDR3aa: CAISERPGQGDQPQHF; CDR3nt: TGTGCCATCAGTGAGAGACCGGGACAGGGGGATCAGCCCCAGCATTTT
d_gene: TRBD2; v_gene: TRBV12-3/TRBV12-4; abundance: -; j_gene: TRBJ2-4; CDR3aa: CASSTPGLAGGAKNIQYF; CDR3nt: TGTGCCAGCAGTACCCCGGGACTAGCGGGCGGAGCCAAAAACATTCAGTACTTC
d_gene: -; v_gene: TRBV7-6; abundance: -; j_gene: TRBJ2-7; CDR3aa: CASSLGGGTVGSYEQYF; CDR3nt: TGTGCCAGCAGCTTAGGGGGCGGGACAGTAGGCTCCTACGAGCAGTACTTC
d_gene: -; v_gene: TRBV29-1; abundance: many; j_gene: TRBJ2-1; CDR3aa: CSARTSAAYNEQFF; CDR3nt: TGCAGCGCACGGACGAGCGCGGCCTACAATGAGCAGTTCTTC
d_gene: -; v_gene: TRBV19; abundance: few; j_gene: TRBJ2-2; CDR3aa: CASAVGNTGELFF; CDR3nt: TGTGCCAGTGCCGTGGGGAACACCGGGGAGCTGTTTTTT
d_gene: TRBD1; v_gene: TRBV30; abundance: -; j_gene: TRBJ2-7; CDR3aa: CAWSAGTGALHEQYF; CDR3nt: TGTGCCTGGAGTGCCGGGACAGGGGCTCTGCACGAGCAGTACTTC
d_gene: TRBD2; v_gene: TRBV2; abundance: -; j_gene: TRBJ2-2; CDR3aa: CASIPGLGGTGELFF; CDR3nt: TGTGCCAGCATTCCCGGACTGGGGGGGACCGGGGAGCTGTTTTTT
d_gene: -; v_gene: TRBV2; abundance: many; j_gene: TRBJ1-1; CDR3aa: CASSEAFRALTGNTEAFF; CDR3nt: TGTGCCAGCAGTGAAGCGTTTCGGGCCTTGACAGGGAACACTGAAGCTTTCTTT
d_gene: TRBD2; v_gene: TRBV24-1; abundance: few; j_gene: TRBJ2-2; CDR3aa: CATSDPGTSTGELFF; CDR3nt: TGTGCCACCAGTGATCCCGGGACTAGTACCGGGGAGCTGTTTTTT
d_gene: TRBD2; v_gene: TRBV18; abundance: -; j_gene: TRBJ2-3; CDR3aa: CASSPLHTSGGTDTQYF; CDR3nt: TGTGCCAGCTCACCACTACACACTAGCGGGGGCACAGATACGCAGTATTTT